The source of this T cell receptor (beta chain) is a study of cytomegalovirus exposure and HLA in healthy donors. V was trimmed by 1 base and J by 0 bases, leaving 12 bases between them. The CDR3 has 16 residues. Germline V gene lookup returns CDR1 MNHEY and CDR2 SMNVEV (reference sequence). Notes on this clone: Its antigen is not identified.

Broader study findings: About 180 TCR beta chains were listed as cytomegalovirus-associated. Later analysis demonstrated an association between a missense DCLRE1C variant and TCR beta V- and J-gene trimming.

Primers: 60 Vbeta forward and 13 Jbeta reverse. Assay: immunoSEQ multiplex PCR; the TCRdb copy retains only in-frame clones and omits some. This repertoire shows more than 100,000 clones, 65% to 80% found once; its top ten account for roughly 1.5%. This TCR came from a woman aged 18-30 years in good health and CMV-seronegative. The sequencing input was PBMCs. The chain carries TRBV27 and TRBJ1-1; D gene ambiguous. The CDR3: CASSLFFGAMNTEAFF. The CDR3 DNA sequence: TGTGCCAGCAGTTTATTCTTCGGTGCTATGAACACTGAAGCTTTCTTT.